The next 18 T cell receptor beta chains were all read from a single sample in a study of T cells in localized non-small cell lung cancer. Repertoires were generated with immunoSEQ multiplex PCR, while TCRdb's copy carries only in-frame clones and drops some. The top ten clones hold about 20% of a sample with around 64,000 clones, roughly 92% of them seen once. This specimen was peripheral blood, taken before any cancer treatment. The origin of the receptors is a man aged 40 to 69 with stage I lung adenocarcinoma.

This chain uses TRBV7-3 with TRBJ1-2; possible D gene TRBD1, 5 bases. This CDR3 is built from 13 residues. Germline V gene sequence: CDR1 SGHTA, CDR2 FQGTGA. Deletions cut 2 bases from V and 5 bases from J, with 9 bases between. CDR3 DNA: TGTGCCAGCAGCTTAGGCCAGGGTTATGGCTACACCTTC. Translation: CASSLGQGYGYTF.

This clone occurred once. The chain links TRBV4-1 to TRBJ2-3; D perhaps matches TRBD2 (5 bases). Looked up from germline, CDR1 is MGHRA and CDR2 is YSYEKL. V was pared by 4 bases and J by 4 bases, with 21 bases between. This CDR3 comprises 17 residues. In DNA form, the CDR3 reads TGCGCCAGCAGCCCAACCTTCCGGTTGGAGGTCTCAGATACGCAGTATTTT. This codes for CASSPTFRLEVSDTQYF.

V and J are TRBV7-6 and TRBJ2-3; a weak D match, TRBD1 (5 bases). V was trimmed by 1 base and J by 3 bases, leaving 17 bases between them. Germline V gene data show CDR1 as SGHVS and CDR2 as FNYEAQ. The CDR3 consists of 17 residues. CDR3: CASSLGGRVGQTDTQYF. The DNA for the CDR3 is TGTGCCAGCAGCTTAGGGGGCAGGGTAGGGCAGACAGATACGCAGTATTTT.

The chain employs TRBV7-9 and TRBJ1-2; D is unresolved. Germline CDR1 SEHNR, CDR2 FQNEAQ (reference sequence). The CDR3 covers 14 residues. Between the trimmed V and J ends, which lost 1 base and 4 bases, there was a span of 10 bases. The CDR3 sequence: CASSLEMGGYGYTF. The CDR3 DNA follows: TGTGCCAGCAGCTTAGAGATGGGCGGCTATGGCTACACCTTC.

This sequence joins TRBV19 and TRBJ1-1; D is possibly TRBD1 (5 bases). Trimming shortened V by 3 bases and J by 5 bases, and 19 bases separated the two germline ends. The CDR3 loop spans 16 amino acids. From germline, CDR1 is LNHDA and CDR2 SQIVND (reference sequence). CDR3 in DNA: TGTGCCAGTAGTATCTTCTTCCGGGACCTCGGGACTGAAGCTTTCTTT. It translates to CASSIFFRDLGTEAFF.

The gene calls are TRBV19 and TRBJ1-1; D is ambiguous. Germline CDR1 is LNHDA and CDR2 is SQIVND (reference sequence). The CDR3 has 12 amino acids. Trimming pared 7 bases from V and 1 base from J, leaving 7 bases between. The CDR3 DNA is TGTGCCAGTACGGAGGGGAACACTGAAGCTTTCTTT. Its translation: CASTEGNTEAFF.

V and J are TRBV28 and TRBJ1-1; D gene unclear. Germline loops: CDR1 MDHEN, CDR2 SYDVKM. The CDR3 contains 14 residues. With 3 bases removed from V and 5 bases from J, the gap between germline ends came to 13 bases. CDR3 nucleotide sequence: TGTGCCAGCAGTTTGGGCAGGTGGGGAACTGAAGCTTTCTTT. This codes for CASSLGRWGTEAFF.

This chain links TRBV19 with TRBJ1-4; tentatively, D is TRBD1 (6 bases). Germline lookup yields CDR1 LNHDA and CDR2 SQIVND (reference sequence). Between the trimmed V and J ends, which lost 5 bases and 4 bases, there was a span of 14 bases. This CDR3 comprises 15 residues. The CDR3 protein is CASSVTGTLNEKLFF. The CDR3 DNA reads as TGTGCCAGTAGTGTCACCGGGACACTTAATGAAAAACTGTTTTTT.

This clone came up once. V and J are TRBV30 and TRBJ2-7, with unresolved D. The CDR3 is 11 residues long. Deletions cut 5 bases from V and 5 bases from J, with 10 bases between. CDR1 GTSNPN and CDR2 SVGIG come from the germline V gene (reference sequence). DNA for the CDR3: TGTGCCTGGTCGCCCGGACACGAGCAGTACTTC. Translating gives CAWSPGHEQYF.

This clone came up a few times. The chain carries TRBV7-2 and TRBJ2-3, with TRBD2 identical over 11 bases. After removal of 2 bases from V and 6 bases from J, the junction contained 7 bases not matched to a gene. The V gene's germline CDR1 is SGHTA and CDR2 FQGNSA. The CDR3 extends over 16 amino acids. CDR3 protein: CASSLLAGGLQDTQYF. The CDR3 DNA reads TGTGCCAGCAGCTTACTAGCGGGAGGCCTACAGGATACGCAGTATTTT.

The V call is TRBV6-6, the J call TRBJ1-2; no definite D call. This CDR3 contains 13 residues. Germline V gives CDR1 MNHNY, CDR2 SVGAGI (reference sequence). Trimming took off 2 bases at V and 5 bases at J, with 9 bases between the two ends. This chain's CDR3 is CASSYATAYGYTF. Written as DNA, the CDR3 is TGTGCCAGCAGTTACGCGACGGCATATGGCTACACCTTC.

V and J are TRBV19 and TRBJ2-3, with 14 positions matching TRBD2. Germline V gene data show CDR1 as LNHDA and CDR2 as SQIVND (reference sequence). CDR3 length: 15 amino acids. Losses at the gene ends were 4 bases for V and 4 bases for J; bases not matched to a gene: 1. As DNA, the CDR3 is TGTGCCAGTAGTACGGGACTAGCGGGAGCAGATACGCAGTATTTT. Protein: CASSTGLAGADTQYF.

V gene TRBV7-2 combines with J gene TRBJ1-5, with D unresolved. The V gene lost 1 base and the J gene lost 2 bases, with 9 bases spanning the gap. In germline, CDR1 is SGHTA, CDR2 FQGNSA. This CDR3 contains 15 residues. The DNA of the CDR3 is TGTGCCAGCAGCTTAGACACTGGAGGCAATCAGCCCCAGCATTTT. This translates into CASSLDTGGNQPQHF.

The rearrangement links TRBV30 to TRBJ1-3; 8 bases are shared with TRBD1. There are 15 residues in the CDR3. V lost 3 bases to trimming and J lost 0 bases; unmatched junction nucleotides: 4. Germline V CDR1 and CDR2: GTSNPN, SVGIG (reference sequence). The CDR3 bases are TGTGCCTGGAGGTTGACAGGGGTCTCTGGAAACACCATATATTTT. It is translated as CAWRLTGVSGNTIYF.

The gene calls are TRBV7-2 and TRBJ2-5, with TRBD1 identical over 9 bases. Trimming removed 4 bases from V and 4 bases from J; junction bases left unmatched: 7. The CDR3 is 15 residues long. Germline V lookup: CDR1 SGHTA, CDR2 FQGNSA. CDR3 sequence: CASSSSQGAGETQYF. DNA of the CDR3: TGTGCCAGCAGCTCATCACAGGGGGCGGGAGAGACCCAGTACTTC.

J is TRBJ2-2 and V is TRBV7-2; unclear D gene. Germline V gives CDR1 SGHTA, CDR2 FQGNSA. This CDR3 has 13 amino acids. Trimming removed 1 base from V and 2 bases from J, with 2 bases in between. The CDR3 DNA reads TGTGCCAGCAGCTTAGGCAACACCGGGGAGCTGTTTTTT. Protein sequence: CASSLGNTGELFF.

V gene TRBV7-9 combines with J gene TRBJ2-2; D remains ambiguous. CDR1 is SEHNR, CDR2 FQNEAQ, per germline (reference sequence). There are 15 residues in the CDR3. V dropped 6 bases and J dropped 1 base, with 12 bases sitting between them. The CDR3 DNA follows: TGTGCCAGCAGGTCGGATACAGAGAACACCGGGGAGCTGTTTTTT. Translated: CASRSDTENTGELFF. Based on the CDR3 plus reference TRBV7-9 and TRBJ2-2, the full variable domain is DTGVSQNPRHKITKRGQNVTFRCDPISEHNRLYWYRQTLGQGPEFLTYFQNEAQLEKSRLLSDRFSAERPKGSFSTLEIQRTEQGDSAMYLCASRSDTENTGELFFGEGSRLTVL.

The chain carries TRBV14 and TRBJ2-3; 11 nucleotides align to TRBD2. Germline V gives CDR1 SGHDN, CDR2 FVKESK. Trimming took 0 bases from V and 4 from J; bases not matched to a gene: 9. CDR3 size: 18 residues. Here the CDR3 reads CASSQDFGLAGGSDTQYF. CDR3 nucleotide sequence: TGTGCCAGCAGCCAAGATTTTGGACTAGCGGGTGGATCAGATACGCAGTATTTT.